This T cell receptor (beta chain) originates from a study of blood T cell repertoires in COVID-19. Study at large: Sites in the United States, Italy and Spain provided acute and convalescent COVID-19 samples. Sources were T cells, B-cell-depleted T cells, or PBMCs; the material itself was cDNA or gDNA.

Original data processing: How many nucleated cells were present was estimated from reference gene primer amplification. Sequencing used immunoSEQ multiplex PCR; TCRdb keeps in-frame clones, though not all of them. The D gene and trimming were derived from the DNA, and the V and J assignments and clone size from that table. The sample lists about 140,000 clones; approximately 85% were seen once. The CDR3 runs 12 residues. The V gene's germline CDR1 is ENHRY and CDR2 SYGVKD. Trimming cost V 10 bases and J 8 bases; bases outside gene matches: 8. The material sequenced was peripheral blood. The sequence was collected from a woman over 75 with acute or convalescent COVID-19. The genes are TRBV10-3 and TRBJ2-1; 7 nucleotides match TRBD1. The CDR3 region is CATRETGDEQFF. Written as DNA, the CDR3 is TGTGCCACACGCGAAACAGGGGATGAGCAGTTCTTC.